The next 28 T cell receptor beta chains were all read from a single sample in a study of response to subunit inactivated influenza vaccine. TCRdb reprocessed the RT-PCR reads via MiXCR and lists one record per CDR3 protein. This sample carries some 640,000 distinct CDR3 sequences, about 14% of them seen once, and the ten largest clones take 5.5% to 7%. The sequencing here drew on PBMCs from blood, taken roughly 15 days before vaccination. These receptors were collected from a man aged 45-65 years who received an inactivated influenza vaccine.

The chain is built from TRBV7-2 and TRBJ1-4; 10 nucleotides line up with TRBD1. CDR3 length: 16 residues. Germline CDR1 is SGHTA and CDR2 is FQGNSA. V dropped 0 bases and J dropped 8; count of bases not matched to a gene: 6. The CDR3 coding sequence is TGTGCCAGCAGCTTAGCCGGGACAGGGGAATGGGAAAAACTGTTTTTT. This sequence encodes CASSLAGTGEWEKLFF.

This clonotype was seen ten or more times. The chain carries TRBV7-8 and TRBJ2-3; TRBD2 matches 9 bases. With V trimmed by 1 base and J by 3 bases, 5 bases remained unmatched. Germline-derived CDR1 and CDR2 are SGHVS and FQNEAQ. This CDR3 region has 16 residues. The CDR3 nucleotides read TGTGCCAGCAGCTTAGGCGGGGGGGCCCGGACAGATACGCAGTATTTT. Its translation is CASSLGGGARTDTQYF.

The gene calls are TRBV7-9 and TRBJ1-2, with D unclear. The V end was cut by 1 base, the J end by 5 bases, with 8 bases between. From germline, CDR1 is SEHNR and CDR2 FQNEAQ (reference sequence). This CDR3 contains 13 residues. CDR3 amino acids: CASSLGAEYGYTF. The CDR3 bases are TGTGCCAGCAGCTTAGGGGCCGAGTATGGCTACACCTTC. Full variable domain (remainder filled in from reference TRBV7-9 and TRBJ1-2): DTGVSQNPRHKITKRGQNVTFRCDPISEHNRLYWYRQTLGQGPEFLTYFQNEAQLEKSRLLSDRFSAERPKGSFSTLEIQRTEQGDSAMYLCASSLGAEYGYTFGSGTRLTVV.

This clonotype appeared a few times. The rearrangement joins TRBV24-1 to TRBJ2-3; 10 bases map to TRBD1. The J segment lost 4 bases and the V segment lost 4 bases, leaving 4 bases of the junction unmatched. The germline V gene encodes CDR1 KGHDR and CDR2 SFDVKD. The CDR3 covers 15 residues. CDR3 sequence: CATSDRGQGADTQYF. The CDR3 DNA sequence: TGTGCCACCAGTGACCGCGGACAGGGGGCAGATACGCAGTATTTT.

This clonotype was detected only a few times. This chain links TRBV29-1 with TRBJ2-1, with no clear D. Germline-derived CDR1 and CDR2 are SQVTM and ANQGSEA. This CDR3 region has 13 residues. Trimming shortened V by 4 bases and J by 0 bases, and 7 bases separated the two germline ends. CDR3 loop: CSVVVSSYNEQFF. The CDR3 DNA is TGCAGCGTTGTGGTGAGCTCCTACAATGAGCAGTTCTTC.

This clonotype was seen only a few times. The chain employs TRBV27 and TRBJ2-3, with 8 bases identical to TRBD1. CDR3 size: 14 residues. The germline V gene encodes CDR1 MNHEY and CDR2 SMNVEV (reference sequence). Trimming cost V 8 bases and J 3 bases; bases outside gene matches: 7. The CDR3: CASSGQVATDTQYF. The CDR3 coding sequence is TGTGCCAGCTCGGGACAGGTGGCAACAGATACGCAGTATTTT.

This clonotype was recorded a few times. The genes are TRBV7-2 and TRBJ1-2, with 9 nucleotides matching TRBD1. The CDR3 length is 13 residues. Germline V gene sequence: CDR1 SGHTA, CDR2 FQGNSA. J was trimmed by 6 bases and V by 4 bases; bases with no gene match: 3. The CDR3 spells CASSSGQGHGYTF. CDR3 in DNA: TGTGCCAGCAGCTCGGGACAGGGCCATGGCTACACCTTC. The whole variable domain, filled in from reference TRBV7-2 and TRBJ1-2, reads GAGVSQSPSNKVTEKGKDVELRCDPISGHTALYWYRQSLGQGLEFLIYFQGNSAPDKSGLPSDRFSAERTGGSVSTLTIQRTQQEDSAVYLCASSSGQGHGYTFGSGTRLTVV.

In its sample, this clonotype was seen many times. The CDR3 sequence is CASSYSRREEGRYEQYF. The CDR3 DNA sequence: TGTGCCAGCAGTTACTCCAGGCGGGAGGAGGGCCGCTACGAGCAGTACTTC. The chain recombines TRBV6-2 or TRBV6-3 with TRBJ2-7; 8 bases line up with TRBD2. Trimming took 0 bases from V and 3 from J; bases not matched to a gene: 10. Per germline, CDR1 MNHEY and CDR2 SVGEGT. This CDR3 is 17 amino acids long.

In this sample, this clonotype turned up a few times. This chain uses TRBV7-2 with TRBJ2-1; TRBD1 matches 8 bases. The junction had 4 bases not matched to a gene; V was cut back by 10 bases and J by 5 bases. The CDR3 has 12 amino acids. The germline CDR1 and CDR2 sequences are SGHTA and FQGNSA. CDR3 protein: CATTQGDNEQFF. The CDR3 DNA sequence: TGTGCCACCACACAGGGGGACAATGAGCAGTTCTTC. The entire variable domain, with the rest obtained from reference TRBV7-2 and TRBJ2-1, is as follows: GAGVSQSPSNKVTEKGKDVELRCDPISGHTALYWYRQSLGQGLEFLIYFQGNSAPDKSGLPSDRFSAERTGGSVSTLTIQRTQQEDSAVYLCATTQGDNEQFFGPGTRLTVL.

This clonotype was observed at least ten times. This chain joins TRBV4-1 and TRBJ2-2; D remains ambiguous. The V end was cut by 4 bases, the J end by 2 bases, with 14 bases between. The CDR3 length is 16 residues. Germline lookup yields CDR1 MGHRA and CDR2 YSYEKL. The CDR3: CASSRTLGLNTGELFF. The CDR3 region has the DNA TGCGCCAGCAGCCGTACTTTAGGTCTCAACACCGGGGAGCTGTTTTTT.

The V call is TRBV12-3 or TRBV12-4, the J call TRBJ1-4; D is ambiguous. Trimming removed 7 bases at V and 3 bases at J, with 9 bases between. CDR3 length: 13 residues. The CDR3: CASKPSSNEKLFF. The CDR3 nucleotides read TGTGCCAGCAAACCGTCGTCTAATGAAAAACTGTTTTTT.

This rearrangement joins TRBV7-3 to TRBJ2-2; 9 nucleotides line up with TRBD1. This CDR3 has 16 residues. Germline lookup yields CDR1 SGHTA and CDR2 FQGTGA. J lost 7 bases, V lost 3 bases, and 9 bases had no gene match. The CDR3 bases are TGTGCCAGCAGCTTCACCGGGACAGGGAGTTTCGGGGAGCTGTTTTTT. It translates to CASSFTGTGSFGELFF. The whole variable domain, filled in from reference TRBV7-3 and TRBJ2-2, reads GAGVSQTPSNKVTEKGKYVELRCDPISGHTALYWYRQSLGQGPEFLIYFQGTGAADDSGLPNDRFFAVRPEGSVSTLKIQRTERGDSAVYLCASSFTGTGSFGELFFGEGSRLTVL.

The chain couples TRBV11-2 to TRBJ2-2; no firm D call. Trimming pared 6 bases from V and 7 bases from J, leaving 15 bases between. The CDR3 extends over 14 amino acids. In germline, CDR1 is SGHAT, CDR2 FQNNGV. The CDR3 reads CASRGRLLNGELFF. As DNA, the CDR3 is TGTGCCAGCAGGGGCAGGCTTCTAAACGGGGAGCTGTTTTTT.

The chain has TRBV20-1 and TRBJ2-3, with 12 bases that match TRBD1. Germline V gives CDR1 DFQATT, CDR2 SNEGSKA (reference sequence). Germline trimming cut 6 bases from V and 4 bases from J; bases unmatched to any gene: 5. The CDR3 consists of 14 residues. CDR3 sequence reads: CSATGTGGPDTQYF. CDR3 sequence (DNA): TGCAGTGCGACCGGGACAGGGGGCCCAGATACGCAGTATTTT.

The CDR3, as DNA: TGTGCCAGCAGCCCCAATAATTACAGGCCTTTAGAGCAGTACTTC. Amino acids: CASSPNNYRPLEQYF. This rearrangement joins TRBV6-1 to TRBJ2-7; D is perhaps TRBD1 (5 bases). Germline V gives CDR1 MNHNS, CDR2 SASEGT. The CDR3 has 15 residues. Trimming left V 6 bases short and J 7 bases short, with 22 bases between.

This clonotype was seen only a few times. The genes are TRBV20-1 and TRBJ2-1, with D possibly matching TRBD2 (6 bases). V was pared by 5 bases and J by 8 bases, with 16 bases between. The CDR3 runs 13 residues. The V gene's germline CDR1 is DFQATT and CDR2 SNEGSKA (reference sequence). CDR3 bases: TGCAGTGCTTCGGGACTGGAGGGCCATGAGCAGTTCTTC. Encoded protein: CSASGLEGHEQFF.

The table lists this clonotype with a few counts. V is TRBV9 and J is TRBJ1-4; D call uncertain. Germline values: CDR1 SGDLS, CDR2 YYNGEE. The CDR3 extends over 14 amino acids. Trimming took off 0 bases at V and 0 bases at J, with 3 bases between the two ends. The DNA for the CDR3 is TGTGCCAGCAGCGTAGCCTCAACTAATGAAAAACTGTTTTTT. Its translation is CASSVASTNEKLFF.

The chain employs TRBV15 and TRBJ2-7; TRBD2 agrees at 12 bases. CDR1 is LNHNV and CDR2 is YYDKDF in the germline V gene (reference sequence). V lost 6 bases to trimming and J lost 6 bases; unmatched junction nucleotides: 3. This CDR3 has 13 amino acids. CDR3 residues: CATRTSGSPEQYF. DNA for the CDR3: TGTGCCACCAGGACTAGCGGGAGCCCCGAGCAGTACTTC. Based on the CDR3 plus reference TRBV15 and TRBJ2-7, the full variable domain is DAMVIQNPRYQVTQFGKPVTLSCSQTLNHNVMYWYQQKSSQAPKLLFHYYDKDFNNEADTPDNFQSRRPNTSFCFLDIRSPGLGDTAMYLCATRTSGSPEQYFGPGTRLTVT.

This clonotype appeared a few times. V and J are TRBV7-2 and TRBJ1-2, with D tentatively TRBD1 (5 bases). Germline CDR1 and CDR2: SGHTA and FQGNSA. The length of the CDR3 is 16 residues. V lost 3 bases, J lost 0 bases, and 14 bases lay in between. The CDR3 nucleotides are TGTGCCAGCAGCTTGGGGACGCCTACCTCTAACTATGGCTACACCTTC. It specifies CASSLGTPTSNYGYTF.

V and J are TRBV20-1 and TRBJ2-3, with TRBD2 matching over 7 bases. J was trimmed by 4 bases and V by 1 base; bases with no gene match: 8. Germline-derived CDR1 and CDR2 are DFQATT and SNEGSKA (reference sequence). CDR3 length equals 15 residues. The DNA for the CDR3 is TGCAGTGCTAGAGGGGAGGGTACCTTCCCAGATACGCAGTATTTT. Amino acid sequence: CSARGEGTFPDTQYF.

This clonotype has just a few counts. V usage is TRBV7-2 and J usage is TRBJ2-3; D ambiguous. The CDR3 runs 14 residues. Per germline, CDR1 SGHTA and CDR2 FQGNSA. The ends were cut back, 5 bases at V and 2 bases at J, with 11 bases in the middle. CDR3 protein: CASSATVTTDTQYF. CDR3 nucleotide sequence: TGTGCCAGCAGCGCAACAGTTACCACAGATACGCAGTATTTT.

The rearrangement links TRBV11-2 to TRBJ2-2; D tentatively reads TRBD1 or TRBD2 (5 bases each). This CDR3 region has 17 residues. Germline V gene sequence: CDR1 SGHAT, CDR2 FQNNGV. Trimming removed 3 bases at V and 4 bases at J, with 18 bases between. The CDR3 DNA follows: TGTGCCAGCAGCTTCGTACGGGGCCAAGGCGGCACCGGGGAGCTGTTTTTT. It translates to CASSFVRGQGGTGELFF.

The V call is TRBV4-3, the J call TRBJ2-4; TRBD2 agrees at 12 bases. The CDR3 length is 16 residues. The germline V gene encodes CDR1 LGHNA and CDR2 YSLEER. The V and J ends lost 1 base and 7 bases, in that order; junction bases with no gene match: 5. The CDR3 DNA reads TGCGCCAGCAGCCAAGGACTAGCGGGGGAGGGGAACATTCAGTACTTC. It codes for CASSQGLAGEGNIQYF.

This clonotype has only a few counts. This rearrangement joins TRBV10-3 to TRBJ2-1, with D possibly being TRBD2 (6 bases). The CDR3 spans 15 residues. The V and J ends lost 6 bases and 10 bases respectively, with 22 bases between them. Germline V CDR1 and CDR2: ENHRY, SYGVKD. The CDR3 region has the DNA TGTGCCATCAGCTTTTCGGGGGTAGGTTATTGGGAGCAGTTCTTC. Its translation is CAISFSGVGYWEQFF.

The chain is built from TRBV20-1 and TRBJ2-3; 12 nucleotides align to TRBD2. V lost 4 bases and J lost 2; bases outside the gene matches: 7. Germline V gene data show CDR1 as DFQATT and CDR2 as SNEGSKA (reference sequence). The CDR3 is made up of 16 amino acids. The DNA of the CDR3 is TGCAGTGCTACGGACCTAGCGGGAGGGATCACAGATACGCAGTATTTT. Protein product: CSATDLAGGITDTQYF.

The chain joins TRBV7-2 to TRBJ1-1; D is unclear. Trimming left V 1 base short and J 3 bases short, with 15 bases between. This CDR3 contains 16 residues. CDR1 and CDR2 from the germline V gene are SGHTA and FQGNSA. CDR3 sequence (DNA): TGTGCCAGCAGCTTAGGTGGTTTCTGGAGCGACACTGAAGCTTTCTTT. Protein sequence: CASSLGGFWSDTEAFF.

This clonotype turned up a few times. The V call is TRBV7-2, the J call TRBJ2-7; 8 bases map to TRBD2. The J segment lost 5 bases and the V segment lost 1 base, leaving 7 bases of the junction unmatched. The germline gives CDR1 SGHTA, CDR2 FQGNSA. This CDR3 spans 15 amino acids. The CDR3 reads CASSLGQVAGNEQYF. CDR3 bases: TGTGCCAGCAGCTTAGGTCAGGTAGCGGGAAACGAGCAGTACTTC. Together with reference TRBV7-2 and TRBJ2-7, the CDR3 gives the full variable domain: GAGVSQSPSNKVTEKGKDVELRCDPISGHTALYWYRQSLGQGLEFLIYFQGNSAPDKSGLPSDRFSAERTGGSVSTLTIQRTQQEDSAVYLCASSLGQVAGNEQYFGPGTRLTVT.

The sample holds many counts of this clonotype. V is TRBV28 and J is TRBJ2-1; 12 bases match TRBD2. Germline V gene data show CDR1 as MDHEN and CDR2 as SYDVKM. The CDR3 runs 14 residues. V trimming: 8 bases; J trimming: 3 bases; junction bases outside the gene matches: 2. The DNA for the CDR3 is TGTGCCAGCTCGACTAGCGGGAGCTACAATGAGCAGTTCTTC. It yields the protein CASSTSGSYNEQFF.